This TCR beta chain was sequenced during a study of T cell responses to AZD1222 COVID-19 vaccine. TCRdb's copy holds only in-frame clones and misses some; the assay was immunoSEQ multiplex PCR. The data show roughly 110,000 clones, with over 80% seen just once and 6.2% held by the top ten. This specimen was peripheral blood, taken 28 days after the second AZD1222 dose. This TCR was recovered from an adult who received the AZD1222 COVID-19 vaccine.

CDR3 bases: TGTGCCAGCAGGATTGATGGACAGCCGAACACTGAAGCTTTCTTT. This gives the protein CASRIDGQPNTEAFF. This chain connects TRBV5-6 to TRBJ1-1; D is perhaps TRBD1 (6 bases). The CDR3 consists of 15 residues. Germline values: CDR1 SGHDT, CDR2 YYEEEE. V dropped 5 bases and J dropped 1 base, with 15 bases sitting between them.